These 16 T cell receptor beta chains were sequenced from one sample in a study of cytomegalovirus exposure and HLA in healthy donors. Amplification used 60 Vbeta primers and 13 Jbeta primers. TCRdb's copy holds only in-frame clones and misses some; the assay was immunoSEQ multiplex PCR. The sample consists of about 140,000 clones, approximately 70% of them appearing once. Sequencing was performed on PBMCs. The receptors come from a woman between 40 and 50 years old in good health and CMV-seronegative.

The V call is TRBV5-4, the J call TRBJ1-2; D remains unclear. The CDR3 has 14 residues. Germline loops: CDR1 SGHNT, CDR2 YYREEE (reference sequence). V was shortened by 0 bases and J by 0 bases, with 6 bases between the two germline ends. The CDR3 DNA follows: TGTGCCAGCAGCTTGGTACAGTCTAACTATGGCTACACCTTC. Translation gives CASSLVQSNYGYTF.

The CDR3 sequence is CASSHRQGNSPLHF. CDR3 coding DNA: TGCGCCAGCAGCCATAGACAGGGGAATTCACCCCTCCACTTT. The V and J genes are TRBV5-1 and TRBJ1-6, with 8 bases fitting TRBD1. CDR1 and CDR2 (germline): SGHRS, YFSETQ. The CDR3 runs 14 residues. With V trimmed by 4 bases and J by 7 bases, 4 bases remained unmatched.

V gene TRBV16 combines with J gene TRBJ2-7; D remains ambiguous. This CDR3 is built from 14 residues. Trimming pared 0 bases from V and 2 bases from J, leaving 8 bases between. Germline V CDR1 and CDR2: KGHSY, FQNENV. The CDR3 nucleotides are TGTGCCAGCAGCCAATCGACTCGGACCTACGAGCAGTACTTC. The encoded protein is CASSQSTRTYEQYF. The full variable domain, in which reference TRBV16 and TRBJ2-7 provide the parts outside the CDR3, is GEEVAQTPKHLVRGEGQKAKLYCAPIKGHSYVFWYQQVLKNEFKFLISFQNENVFDETGMPKERFSAKCLPNSPCSLEIQATKLEDSAVYFCASSQSTRTYEQYFGPGTRLTVT.

A few counts support this clone. The same CDR3 arises from other DNA sequences in this sample as well. The chain joins TRBV10-1 to TRBJ1-1; no clear D gene. Trimming removed 3 bases from V and 1 base from J, with 6 bases in between. CDR3 length: 13 residues. Germline V gene sequence: CDR1 WNHNN, CDR2 SYGVQD (reference sequence). CDR3 nucleotide sequence: TGCGCCAGCAGTGATTCAGGGAACACTGAAGCTTTCTTT. It yields the protein CASSDSGNTEAFF.

The chain joins TRBV6-1 to TRBJ2-7; D is perhaps TRBD1 (6 bases). Per the germline V gene, CDR1 is MNHNS and CDR2 is SASEGT. The CDR3 sequence is 13 residues long. Trimming stripped 1 base from V and 4 bases from J, with 8 bases between. The CDR3 nucleotides read TGTGCCAGCAGTGAAGGGGACAAGTACGAGCAGTACTTC. Residues: CASSEGDKYEQYF.

This clone was picked up a small number of times. The CDR3 is CASSPREHMNTEAFF. The CDR3 DNA reads TGTGCCAGCAGCCCGAGGGAACACATGAACACTGAAGCTTTCTTT. V and J are TRBV7-8 and TRBJ1-1; D uncertain. Germline V CDR1 and CDR2: SGHVS, FQNEAQ. Trimming took 5 bases from V and 0 from J, leaving 13 bases between them. The CDR3 runs to 15 residues.

The rearrangement uses TRBV4-3 and TRBJ1-2; D call uncertain. The CDR3 loop spans 14 amino acids. Germline V CDR1 and CDR2: LGHNA, YSLEER. Trimming took 0 bases from V and 4 from J, leaving 9 bases between them. In DNA, the CDR3 is TGCGCCAGCAGCCAAGACGCAGTTTTCTATGGCTACACCTTC. It is translated as CASSQDAVFYGYTF.

V usage is TRBV29-1 and J usage is TRBJ2-5; a possible D gene is TRBD1 (5 bases). CDR3 length: 13 residues. Trimming pared 2 bases from V and 1 base from J, leaving 8 bases between. The germline V gene encodes CDR1 SQVTM and CDR2 ANQGSEA. CDR3 amino acids: CSVERQGQETQYF. CDR3 in DNA: TGCAGCGTTGAAAGGCAGGGCCAAGAGACCCAGTACTTC. The full variable domain, rest sourced from reference TRBV29-1 and TRBJ2-5, is SAVISQKPSRDICQRGTSLTIQCQVDSQVTMMFWYRQQPGQSLTLIATANQGSEATYESGFVIDKFPISRPNLTFSTLTVSNMSPEDSSIYLCSVERQGQETQYFGPGTRLLVL.

The V call is TRBV5-4, the J call TRBJ2-3; a weak D match, TRBD2 (7 bases). In germline, CDR1 is SGHNT, CDR2 YYREEE (reference sequence). Trimming removed 4 bases at V and 5 bases at J, with 20 bases between. The CDR3 runs 16 residues. The CDR3 bases are TGTGCCAGCAGCCCACGTTTCGGGGGGCAGGAAGATACGCAGTATTTT. This encodes CASSPRFGGQEDTQYF.

In this sample, this clone turned up a few times. This chain uses TRBV6-1 with TRBJ2-4, with 7 bases aligning to TRBD1. The length of the CDR3 is 15 residues. Per the germline V gene, CDR1 is MNHNS and CDR2 is SASEGT. The trim removed 1 base at V and 12 bases at J, leaving 12 bases unmatched. This chain's CDR3 is CASSEEAGGVSYQYF. The CDR3 coding sequence is TGTGCCAGCAGTGAAGAGGCAGGGGGAGTAAGCTATCAGTACTTC.

The chain employs TRBV28 and TRBJ1-3; no definite D call. The CDR3 is 14 amino acids. The germline V gene has CDR1 MDHEN and CDR2 SYDVKM. The germline V and J ends were trimmed by 6 bases and 0 bases, with 9 bases remaining between them. The CDR3 spells CASRSGTSGNTIYF. The CDR3 nucleotides are TGTGCCAGCAGATCGGGAACCTCTGGAAACACCATATATTTT.

In DNA, the CDR3 is TGTGCCAGTAGTATAGTCTCAGGGGTTCTGAACACTGAAGCTTTCTTT. Translating gives CASSIVSGVLNTEAFF. The chain links TRBV19 to TRBJ1-1; D might be TRBD1 (6 bases). CDR1 and CDR2 from the germline V gene are LNHDA and SQIVND (reference sequence). V was cut by 1 base and J by 0 bases, with 12 bases left in between. The CDR3 totals 16 residues.

Turning to this clone: Other nucleotide sequences from this sample produce the same CDR3. V is TRBV7-9 and J is TRBJ2-1; 7 nucleotides align to TRBD2. The CDR3 is 13 amino acids. The J segment lost 9 bases and the V segment lost 1 base, leaving 3 bases of the junction unmatched. Germline CDR1 SEHNR, CDR2 FQNEAQ (reference sequence). The CDR3 region is CASSLVSGGEQFF. CDR3 bases: TGTGCCAGCAGCTTAGTGTCGGGGGGTGAGCAGTTCTTC.

The chain is built from TRBV7-9 and TRBJ2-2; 16 nucleotides align to TRBD2. With 5 bases clipped from V and 2 bases from J, the junction kept 5 bases outside the gene matches. This CDR3 contains 18 residues. In germline, CDR1 is SEHNR, CDR2 FQNEAQ (reference sequence). CDR3 amino acids: CASSPGTSGGANTGELFF. CDR3 in DNA: TGTGCCAGCAGCCCCGGGACTAGCGGGGGGGCCAACACCGGGGAGCTGTTTTTT.

This clone was picked up one time. The CDR3 sequence is CASSLSGIGWPLHF. The CDR3 nucleotides read TGTGCCAGCAGCTTATCAGGGATCGGGTGGCCCCTCCACTTT. The gene calls are TRBV7-9 and TRBJ1-6, with TRBD1 as a possible D gene (5 bases). CDR3 length equals 14 residues. The germline CDR1 and CDR2 sequences are SEHNR and FQNEAQ (reference sequence). V shed 2 bases and J shed 13 bases, with 15 bases lying between them.

This chain uses TRBV13 with TRBJ1-2, with 7 bases aligning to TRBD1. Germline CDR1 reads PRHDT; CDR2 reads FYEKMQ (reference sequence). The CDR3 sequence is 15 residues long. V shed 1 base, J shed 6 bases, and the junction held 8 bases outside the gene matches. CDR3 loop: CASSLETTGRHGYTF. The CDR3 DNA is TGTGCCAGCAGCTTAGAGACGACAGGGCGCCATGGCTACACCTTC.